This TCR beta chain emerged from a study of blood T cell repertoires in COVID-19. This CDR3 region has 15 residues. CDR1 and CDR2 (germline): LGHDT, YNNKEL (reference sequence). Deletions cut 6 bases from V and 2 bases from J, with 14 bases between. Some clones are missing from TCRdb's copy, which holds only in-frame ones; the method was immunoSEQ multiplex PCR. The table includes about 410,000 clones, just over 85% detected once. Sequences were obtained from peripheral blood. This TCR was recovered from a woman aged 25-40 years with active or convalescent COVID-19. This rearrangement joins TRBV3-1 (or the pseudogene TRBV3-2) to TRBJ1-3, with D possibly TRBD1 on 5 matching bases. This CDR3 reads CASRPSSGAGNTIYF. CDR3 coding DNA: TGTGCCAGCAGACCCTCATCGGGGGCTGGAAACACCATATATTTT.